This T cell receptor (beta chain) derives from a study of cytomegalovirus exposure and HLA in healthy donors. Study conclusions and caveats: A later analysis associated under 20,000 TCR beta sequences with HLA alleles at a 0.05 false discovery rate. In a later analysis, productive TCRs from donors in an Asian-associated ancestry cluster reportedly carried fewer N-insertions than the cohort mean. A later analysis showed that HLA-associated TCR beta chains had undergone more clonal expansion than equally common others.

Trimming cost V 0 bases and J 3 bases, with 11 bases left between them. The length of the CDR3 is 16 residues. In germline, CDR1 is SGHNT, CDR2 YENEEA. To note about this clone: The antigen remains unidentified.

The PCR used 60 Vbeta and 13 Jbeta primers. Some clones are missing from TCRdb's copy, which holds only in-frame ones; the method was immunoSEQ multiplex PCR. The table includes under 100,000 clones, 60% to 85% detected once. The receptor was isolated from a boy younger than 18 in good health and CMV-seronegative. Sequencing was carried out using PBMCs. The chain is built from TRBV11-3 and TRBJ2-2; maybe TRBD2 (5 bases). Here the CDR3 DNA reads TGTGCCAGCAGCTTAGATGTTTGGGGAGACACCGGGGAGCTGTTTTTT. It codes for CASSLDVWGDTGELFF.